This TCR beta chain originates from a study of CD8 T cells in ankylosing spondylitis. This clonotype was recorded many times. This CDR3 comprises 16 residues. Unmatched junction bases numbered 10, after V lost 0 bases and J lost 7 bases. Germline V gene lookup returns CDR1 DFQATT and CDR2 SNEGSKA (reference sequence). TCRdb analysed the 5' RACE reads with MiXCR anew, one entry per CDR3 protein. This table holds about 130,000 distinct CDR3 sequences, approximately 10% found once. The chain is built from TRBV20-1 and TRBJ2-2; 8 bases map to TRBD2. Sequencing was carried out using blood, either unsorted or a sorted T cell fraction (not recorded which). The receptor was derived from a female donor with ankylosing spondylitis or in good health (not recorded which). The CDR3 reads CSARDGRAGEIGELFF. The DNA for the CDR3 is TGCAGTGCTAGAGATGGGCGAGCGGGAGAGATCGGGGAGCTGTTTTTT.